Reported below is one T cell receptor (beta chain). Its binding antigen is unknown. No qualities accompany the bases; no much larger clone lies one base away. This entry belongs to a study of shared clonotypes between healthy human individuals (TCRdb year 2020). The study in broad terms: The cohort comprised two women and a few men aged 18 to 49 years. For each donor, CD4 naive and CD4 memory were each given three plates, CD8 naive was given two plates, and CD8 memory was given one plate. To estimate repertoire size and how much clonotype sharing occurs between individuals, the study deeply sequenced the blood TCR repertoires of several healthy adults. Different laboratories and diverse techniques were used to prepare libraries and sequence TCR repertoires, to increase sequencing depth and limit assay-specific biases. Between about 0.8 and 9 billion PBMCs per donor were obtained by leukapheresis.

TCR CDR3 regions were amplified from genomic DNA by multiplex PCR using the deep immunoSEQ assay. For each cell subset, the extracted genomic DNA was distributed evenly across all wells of several immunoSEQ 96-well plates, and each plate served as one replicate. For sorted subsets, each replicate PCR was loaded with roughly 0.2 ug genomic DNA, equivalent to approximately 27,000 T cell genomes. Purified libraries were quantified with a Qubit 3.0 fluorometer, sized on a Bioanalyzer 2100, and re-quantified with the KAPA Library Quantification kit. Every immunoSEQ 96-well plate was sequenced on a dedicated single-read 150-cycle Illumina NextSeq 550 flow cell. In the original analysis: Because the immunoSEQ output included only junctional sequences and no quality scores, the filtering could not be the same as the filtering used for full-length reads. To assign V/J genes and CDR3, sequences were annotated using PyIR, a Python wrapper for IgBLAST v1.9, with IMGT germline references. Reads were filtered out if the reads had weak V/J assignments (E-value above 1e-6), no CDR3, stop codons, out-of-frame junctions, or ambiguous translated residues. V3J clonotypes were defined as sequences sharing an identical inferred V gene, J gene, and CDR3 amino acid sequence. The percentage overlap between two repertoires was calculated by dividing the number of shared unique clonotypes by the size of the smaller repertoire. Three approaches were used to assess repertoire richness: RTK rarefaction, the Chao1 estimator, and Recon v2.1 estimates of unobserved clonotypes. Generation probabilities for all TCRbeta clonotypes obtained by the gDNA method from four donors were computed using OLGA. TCRdb's version of the immuneACCESS table is confined to in-frame rearrangements and falls short of the full clone set. An unresolved V gene accounts for under half of the shortfall where checked; the remainder is of unknown origin. The V and J calls and the clone size are those of that table, but D and trimming were determined from the DNA. The sample table contains 2 million to 2.5 million clones; only one count was recorded for 90% to 95% of them. Together, the top ten hold approximately 0.4% of the sample.

Donors were healthy HIV-negative adults with no recently reported acute infections or vaccinations. Every donor was a Caucasian adult living in Nashville, Tennessee, USA. Magnetic negative selection was used to enrich CD4+ T cells, after which naive cells were positively selected on CD45RA and the negative fraction became the memory subset. Blood was obtained by leukapheresis, after which PBMCs were separated by Ficoll-Histopaque density gradient centrifugation and cryopreserved in liquid nitrogen vapor phase. Analytical flow cytometry was used to check the purity and quantity of each magnetically sorted T cell population. Genomic DNA was isolated from each sorted fraction and quantified by UV absorbance on a Nanodrop 2000c. The paper's findings and limits, for the study overall: Based on pairwise subsampling, the degree of clonotype sharing among donors was expected to be affected by sequencing depth. Rarefaction of sorted-subset datasets indicated incomplete sequencing despite the large sequencing depth. Only blood was sampled, and tissue TCR repertoires likely differ from those in blood. Higher generation probabilities were observed for clonotypes shared by all four sorted-subset donors than for non-shared clonotypes. Estimated clonotype richness was generally larger for naive than for memory subsets. Sharing across several donors was observed for about 4.8% of naive CD4, over 3% of naive CD8, about 2.5% of memory CD4, and less than 0.45% of memory CD8 clonotypes. The small number of donors limited the genetic and exposure-history diversity represented.

Specimen: naive CD4+ T cells from PBMCs. The sample's cell subset or site label is to be understood as: CD45RA+ positively selected. The sequence was collected from a man younger than 30 in good health. Some clones in this sample may be carry-over from other donors' samples.

The base sequence is TGTGCCAGCTCACTATCAATAAACAATGAGCAGTTCTTC. This is translated as CASSLSINNEQFF. In this chain, TRBV18 is recombined with TRBJ2-1, with the D gene too uncertain to name. The CDR3 runs 13 amino acids, cysteine and phenylalanine included. Only CDR3 DNA remains: 39 bases, in frame from the first base. V drops 4 bases and J drops 5 bases, leaving 9 bases in between. Per the germline V gene, KGHSH is the CDR1 and LQKENI is the CDR2.